The clone carrying this T cell receptor beta chain was counted a single time. The record originates from a study of blood T cell repertoires in COVID-19. Using immunoSEQ multiplex PCR, the repertoire was profiled, and TCRdb retains in-frame clones only, with some absent. The sample records about 460,000 clones, roughly nine tenths being singletons. CDR3 length: 17 residues. Germline lookup yields CDR1 ENHRY and CDR2 SYGVKD. Between the trimmed V and J ends, which lost 7 bases and 3 bases, there was a span of 21 bases. The chain employs TRBV10-3 and TRBJ2-2, with a tentative D call TRBD2 (6 bases). The clonotype comes from an older woman who had recovered from COVID-19. Sequencing was carried out using PBMCs or T cells enriched from blood (not recorded which). The CDR3 DNA sequence: TGTGCCATCAAATCCGGGGTGCAGGGAGGCGACACCGGGGAGCTGTTTTTT. It encodes CAIKSGVQGGDTGELFF.